The entry below gives a single TCR beta chain sequence along with its context. Antigen: not known. All the people who gave samples were healthy bone marrow donors. In nominal health when sampled, donors likely had unrecorded immune exposures nonetheless. This entry belongs to a study of cytomegalovirus exposure and HLA in healthy donors. Study-level findings and limits: TCR beta chains associated with HLA were, in a later analysis, more clonally expanded than equally common others. Sequencing artifact likely explains a cluster of highly shared sequence variants.

This PCR relied on a set of 60 Vbeta primers and 13 Jbeta primers. Some clones are missing from TCRdb's copy, which holds only in-frame ones; the method was immunoSEQ multiplex PCR. The sample has some 150,000 clones, 83% seen once. This TCR came from a man aged 35 to 55 in good health and CMV-seronegative. Sequenced input: PBMCs.

In DNA, the CDR3 is TGTGCCAGCAGCTTCGGAACGAGCGGGATAGGAGAGCAGTACTTC. Translated, it gives CASSFGTSGIGEQYF. The chain has TRBV5-6 and TRBJ2-7; 7 bases fit TRBD2. The CDR3 extends over 15 amino acids. The V gene's germline CDR1 is SGHDT and CDR2 YYEEEE. Trimming removed 2 bases from V and 7 bases from J; junction bases left unmatched: 12.